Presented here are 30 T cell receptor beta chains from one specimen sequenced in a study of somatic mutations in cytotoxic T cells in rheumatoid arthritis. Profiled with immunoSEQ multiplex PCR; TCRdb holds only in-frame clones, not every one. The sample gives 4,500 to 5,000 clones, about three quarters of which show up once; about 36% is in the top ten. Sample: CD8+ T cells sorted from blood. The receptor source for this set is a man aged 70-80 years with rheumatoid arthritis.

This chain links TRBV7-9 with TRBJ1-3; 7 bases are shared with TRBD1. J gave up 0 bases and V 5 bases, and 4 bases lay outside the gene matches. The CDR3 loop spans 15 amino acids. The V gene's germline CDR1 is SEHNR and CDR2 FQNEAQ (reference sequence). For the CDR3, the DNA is TGTGCCAGCAGCGCCCGACAGGGCTCTGGAAACACCATATATTTT. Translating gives CASSARQGSGNTIYF.

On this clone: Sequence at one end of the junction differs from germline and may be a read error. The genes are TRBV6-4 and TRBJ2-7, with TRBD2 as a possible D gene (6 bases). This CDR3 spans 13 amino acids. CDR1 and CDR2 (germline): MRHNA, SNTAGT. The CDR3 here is CASSYSGTDEQYF. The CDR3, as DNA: TGTGCCAGCAGTTACTCGGGGACTGACGAGCAGTACTTC.

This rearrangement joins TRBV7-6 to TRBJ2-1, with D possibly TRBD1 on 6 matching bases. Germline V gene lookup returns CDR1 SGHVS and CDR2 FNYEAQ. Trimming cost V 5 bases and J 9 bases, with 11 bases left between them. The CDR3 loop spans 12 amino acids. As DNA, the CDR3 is TGTGCCAGCAGCCTCAGGGGATCTGAGCAGTTCTTC. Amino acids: CASSLRGSEQFF. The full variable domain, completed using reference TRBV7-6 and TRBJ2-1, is GAGVSQSPRYKVTKRGQDVALRCDPISGHVSLYWYRQALGQGPEFLTYFNYEAQQDKSGLPNDRFSAERPEGSISTLTIQRTEQRDSAMYRCASSLRGSEQFFGPGTRLTVL.

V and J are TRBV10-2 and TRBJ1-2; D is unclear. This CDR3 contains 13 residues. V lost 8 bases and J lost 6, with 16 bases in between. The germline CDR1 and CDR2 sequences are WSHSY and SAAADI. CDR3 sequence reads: CASSLARGNGYTF. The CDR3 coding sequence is TGCGCCAGCTCCTTAGCTCGGGGAAATGGCTACACCTTC.

CDR3 amino acids: CASSPGLAGGSEQYF. The CDR3 coding sequence is TGTGCCAGCAGTCCCGGACTAGCGGGGGGAAGCGAGCAGTACTTC. The chain joins TRBV27 to TRBJ2-7; 14 bases are shared with TRBD2. The trim removed 5 bases at V and 6 bases at J, leaving 6 bases unmatched. CDR3 size: 15 residues. Germline V lookup: CDR1 MNHEY, CDR2 SMNVEV (reference sequence).

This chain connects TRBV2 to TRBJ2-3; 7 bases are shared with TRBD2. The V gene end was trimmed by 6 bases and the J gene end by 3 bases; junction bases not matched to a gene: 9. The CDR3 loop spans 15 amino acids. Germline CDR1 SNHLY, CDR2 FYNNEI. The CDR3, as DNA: TGTGCCAGCAGGGCCACCTGGGGGGGGACAGATACGCAGTATTTT. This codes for CASRATWGGTDTQYF.

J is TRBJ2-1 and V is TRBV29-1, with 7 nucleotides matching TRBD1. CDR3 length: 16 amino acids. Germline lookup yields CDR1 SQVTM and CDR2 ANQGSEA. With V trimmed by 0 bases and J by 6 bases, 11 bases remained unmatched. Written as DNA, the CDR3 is TGCAGCGTTGAAGATCTTCGACAGGGAACGGGCAATGAGCAGTTCTTC. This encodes CSVEDLRQGTGNEQFF.

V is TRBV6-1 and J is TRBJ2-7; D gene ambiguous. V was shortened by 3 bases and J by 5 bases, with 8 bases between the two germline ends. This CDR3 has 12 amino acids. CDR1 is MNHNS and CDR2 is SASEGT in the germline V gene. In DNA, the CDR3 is TGTGCCAGCAGTGATCCGGGTAACGAGCAGTACTTC. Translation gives CASSDPGNEQYF.

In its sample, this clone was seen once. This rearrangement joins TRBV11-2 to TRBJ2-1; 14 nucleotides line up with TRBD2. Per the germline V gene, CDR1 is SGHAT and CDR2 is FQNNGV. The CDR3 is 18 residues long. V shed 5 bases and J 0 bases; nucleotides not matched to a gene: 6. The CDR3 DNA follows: TGTGCCAGCAGCCCTCGGACTAGCGGGGGGAGCTCCTACAATGAGCAGTTCTTC. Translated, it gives CASSPRTSGGSSYNEQFF.

The CDR3 DNA sequence: TGCAGCGTGGGGGACAGGGTCACCGGGGAGCTGTTTTTT. This encodes CSVGDRVTGELFF. This chain uses TRBV29-1 with TRBJ2-2; TRBD1 matches at 9 bases. From germline, CDR1 is SQVTM and CDR2 ANQGSEA. The CDR3 totals 13 residues. V was clipped by 6 bases and J by 4 bases; unmatched bases: 3.

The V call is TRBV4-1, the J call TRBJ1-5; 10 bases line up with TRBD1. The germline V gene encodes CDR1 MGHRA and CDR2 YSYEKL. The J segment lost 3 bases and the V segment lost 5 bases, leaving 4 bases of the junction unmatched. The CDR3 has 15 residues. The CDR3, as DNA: TGCGCCAGCAGCTTCGGACAGGGGGACAATCAGCCCCAGCATTTT. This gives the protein CASSFGQGDNQPQHF.

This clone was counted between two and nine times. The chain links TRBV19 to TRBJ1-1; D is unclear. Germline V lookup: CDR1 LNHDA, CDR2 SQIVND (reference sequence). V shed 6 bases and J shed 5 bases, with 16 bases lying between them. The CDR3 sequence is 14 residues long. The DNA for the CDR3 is TGTGCCAGTAGCGACCGGCCAGGAGGAACTGAAGCTTTCTTT. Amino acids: CASSDRPGGTEAFF.

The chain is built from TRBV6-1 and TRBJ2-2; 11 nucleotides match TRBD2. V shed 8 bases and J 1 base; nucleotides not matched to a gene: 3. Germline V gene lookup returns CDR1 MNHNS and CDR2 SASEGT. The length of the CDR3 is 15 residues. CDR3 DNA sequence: TGTGCCAGCCTAGGACTAGCGGGGAACACCGGGGAGCTGTTTTTT. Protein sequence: CASLGLAGNTGELFF.

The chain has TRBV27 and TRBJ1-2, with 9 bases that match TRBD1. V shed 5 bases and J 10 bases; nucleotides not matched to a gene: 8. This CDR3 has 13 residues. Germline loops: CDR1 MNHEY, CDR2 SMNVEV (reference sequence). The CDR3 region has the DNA TGTGCCAGCAGTCTACAGGGGGCGCGGGACTACACCTTC. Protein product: CASSLQGARDYTF.

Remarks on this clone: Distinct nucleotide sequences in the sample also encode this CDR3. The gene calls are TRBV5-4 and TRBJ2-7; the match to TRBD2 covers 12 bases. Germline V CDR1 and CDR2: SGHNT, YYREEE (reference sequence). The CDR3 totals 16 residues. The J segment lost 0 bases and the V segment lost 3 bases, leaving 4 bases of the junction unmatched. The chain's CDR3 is CASSSGLAGSSYEQYF. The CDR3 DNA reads TGTGCCAGCAGCTCCGGACTAGCGGGAAGCTCCTACGAGCAGTACTTC.

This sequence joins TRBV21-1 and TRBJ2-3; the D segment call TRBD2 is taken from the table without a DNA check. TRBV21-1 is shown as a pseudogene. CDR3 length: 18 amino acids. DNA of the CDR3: TGTGCCAGCAGCAAAGGAAGAGGGTTACTGACTAGCACAGATACGCAGTATTTT. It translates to CASSKGRGLLTSTDTQYF.

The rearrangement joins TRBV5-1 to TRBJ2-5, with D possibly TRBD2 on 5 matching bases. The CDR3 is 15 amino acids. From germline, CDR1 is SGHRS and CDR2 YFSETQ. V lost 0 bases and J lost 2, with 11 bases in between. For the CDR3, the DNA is TGCGCCAGCAGCTTGGGCAGCGGACGTCAAGAGACCCAGTACTTC. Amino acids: CASSLGSGRQETQYF.

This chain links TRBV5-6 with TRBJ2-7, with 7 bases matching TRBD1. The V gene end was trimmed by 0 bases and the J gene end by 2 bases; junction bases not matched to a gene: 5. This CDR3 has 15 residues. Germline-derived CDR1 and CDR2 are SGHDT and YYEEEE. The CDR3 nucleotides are TGTGCCAGCAGCTTGGACGACAGGGTGACCTACGAGCAGTACTTC. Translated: CASSLDDRVTYEQYF.

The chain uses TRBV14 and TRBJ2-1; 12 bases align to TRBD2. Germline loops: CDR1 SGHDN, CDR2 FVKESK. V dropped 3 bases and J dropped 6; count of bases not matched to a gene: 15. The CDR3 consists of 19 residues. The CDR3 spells CASSQRALYLAGGPNEQFF. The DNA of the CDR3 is TGTGCCAGCAGCCAGAGAGCTCTCTATCTAGCGGGAGGGCCCAATGAGCAGTTCTTC.

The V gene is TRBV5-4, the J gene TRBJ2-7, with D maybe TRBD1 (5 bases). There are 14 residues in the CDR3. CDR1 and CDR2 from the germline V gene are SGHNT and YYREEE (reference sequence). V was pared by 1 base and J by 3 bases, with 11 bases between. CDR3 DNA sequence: TGTGCCAGCAGCTTGTGGGGCAGCCACTACGAGCAGTACTTC. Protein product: CASSLWGSHYEQYF.

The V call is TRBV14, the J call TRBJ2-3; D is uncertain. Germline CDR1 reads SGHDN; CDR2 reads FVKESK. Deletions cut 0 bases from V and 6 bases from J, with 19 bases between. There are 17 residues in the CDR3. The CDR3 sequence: CASSQEEVTHPADTQYF. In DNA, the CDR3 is TGTGCCAGCAGCCAAGAAGAGGTAACCCATCCTGCGGATACGCAGTATTTT.

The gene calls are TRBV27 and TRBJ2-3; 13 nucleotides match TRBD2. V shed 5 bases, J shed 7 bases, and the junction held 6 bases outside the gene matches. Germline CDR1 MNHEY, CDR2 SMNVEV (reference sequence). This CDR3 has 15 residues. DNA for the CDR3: TGTGCCAGCAGTCCCCGACTAGCGGGAGGTAATACGCAGTATTTT. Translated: CASSPRLAGGNTQYF.

CDR3 bases: TGTGCCAGCAGCTCGACAGGGGGCAGCGGCACTGAAGCTTTCTTT. This sequence encodes CASSSTGGSGTEAFF. This chain links TRBV7-8 with TRBJ1-1; 10 nucleotides align to TRBD1. V was pared by 4 bases and J by 4 bases, with 6 bases of the junction left unmatched. In germline, CDR1 is SGHVS, CDR2 FQNEAQ. The CDR3 sequence is 15 residues long. Full variable domain (remainder filled in from reference TRBV7-8 and TRBJ1-1): GAGVSQSPRYKVAKRGQDVALRCDPISGHVSLFWYQQALGQGPEFLTYFQNEAQLDKSGLPSDRFFAERPEGSVSTLKIQRTQQEDSAVYLCASSSTGGSGTEAFFGQGTRLTVV.

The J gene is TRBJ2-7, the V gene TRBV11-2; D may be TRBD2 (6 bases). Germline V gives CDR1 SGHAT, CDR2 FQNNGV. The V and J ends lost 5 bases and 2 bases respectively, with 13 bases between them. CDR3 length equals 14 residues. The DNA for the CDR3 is TGTGCCAGCAGCCTCCGTGGAGGGGCCTACGAGCAGTACTTC. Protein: CASSLRGGAYEQYF.

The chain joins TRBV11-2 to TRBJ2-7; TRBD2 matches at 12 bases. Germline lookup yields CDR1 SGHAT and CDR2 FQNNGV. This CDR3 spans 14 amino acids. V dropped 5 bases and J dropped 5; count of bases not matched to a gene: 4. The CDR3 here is CASSQTSGGHEQYF. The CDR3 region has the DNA TGTGCCAGCAGCCAGACTAGCGGGGGCCACGAGCAGTACTTC.

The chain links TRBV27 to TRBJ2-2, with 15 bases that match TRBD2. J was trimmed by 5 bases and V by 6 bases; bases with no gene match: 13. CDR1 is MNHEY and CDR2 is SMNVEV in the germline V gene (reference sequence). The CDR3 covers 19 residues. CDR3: CASRTTPGLAGGRTGELFF. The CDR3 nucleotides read TGTGCCAGCAGAACCACCCCGGGACTAGCGGGAGGAAGGACCGGGGAGCTGTTTTTT.

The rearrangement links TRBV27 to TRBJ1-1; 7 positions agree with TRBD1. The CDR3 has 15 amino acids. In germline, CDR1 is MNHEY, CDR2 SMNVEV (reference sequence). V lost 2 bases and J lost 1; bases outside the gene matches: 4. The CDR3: CASSLRGDRNTEAFF. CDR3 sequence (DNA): TGTGCCAGCAGTTTAAGGGGGGACAGGAACACTGAAGCTTTCTTT.

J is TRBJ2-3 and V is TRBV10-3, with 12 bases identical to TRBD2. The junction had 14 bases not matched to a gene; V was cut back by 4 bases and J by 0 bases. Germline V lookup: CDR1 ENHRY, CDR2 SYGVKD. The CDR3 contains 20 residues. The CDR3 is CAISVKLTSGGVASTDTQYF. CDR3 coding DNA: TGTGCCATCAGTGTAAAGCTGACTAGCGGGGGCGTCGCTAGCACAGATACGCAGTATTTT.

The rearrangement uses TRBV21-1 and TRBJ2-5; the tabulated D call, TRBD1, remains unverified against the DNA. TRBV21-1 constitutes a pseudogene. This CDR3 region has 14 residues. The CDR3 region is CASTRGQGAKTQYF. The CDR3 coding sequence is TGTGCCAGCACCCGAGGACAGGGGGCAAAGACCCAGTACTTC.

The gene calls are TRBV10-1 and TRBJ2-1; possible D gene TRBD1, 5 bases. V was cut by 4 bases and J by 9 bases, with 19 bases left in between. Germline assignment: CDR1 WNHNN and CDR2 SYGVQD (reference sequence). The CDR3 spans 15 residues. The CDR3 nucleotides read TGCGCCAGCAGTGCAGGGATAAACGGAACAGGTGAGCAGTTCTTC. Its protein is CASSAGINGTGEQFF.